The next 5 T cell receptor beta chains were all read from a single sample in a study of blood T cells in healthy people across ages. Alongside a J-beta primer mix, a sample-barcoded 5' primer served in a second PCR lasting roughly 6 to 11 cycles. Using its own MiXCR run on the 5' RACE reads, TCRdb lists one record per CDR3 protein. Among roughly 1,700,000 distinct CDR3 sequences listed, roughly 27% were seen once. The sequenced material came from blood. The receptors derive from a woman aged 30 to 39 in good health.

A remark on this clonotype: At one boundary the junction diverges from the germline segment, which might be a read error. The gene calls are TRBV24-1 and TRBJ2-7, with D perhaps TRBD1 (5 bases). The length of the CDR3 is 12 residues. Per the germline V gene, CDR1 is KGHDR and CDR2 is SFDVKD. CDR3 sequence (DNA): TGTACCACCTTATCCAGGGACTACGAGCAGTACTTC. This translates into CTTLSRDYEQYF.

J is TRBJ2-5 and V is TRBV14, with 9 bases aligning to TRBD2. Losses at the gene ends were 2 bases for V and 11 bases for J; bases not matched to a gene: 21. Per germline, CDR1 SGHDN and CDR2 FVKESK. CDR3 size: 18 residues. The CDR3 loop reads CASSQKEGETSGYNEQYF. CDR3 sequence (DNA): TGTGCCAGCAGCCAAAAAGAAGGGGAGACTAGCGGATACAATGAGCAGTACTTC.

This clonotype was detected only a few times. The chain carries TRBV15 and TRBJ2-5, with TRBD2 as a possible D gene (5 bases). The assigned J gene may be wrong: the sequence end matches TRBJ2-7 better. The CDR3 has 14 amino acids. Germline CDR1 is LNHNV and CDR2 is YYDKDF (reference sequence). CDR3 residues: CATSRARLGDEQYF. CDR3 nucleotides: TGTGCCACCAGCAGAGCAAGACTCGGGGACGAGCAGTACTTC.

This clonotype was seen repeatedly, ten times or more. V usage is TRBV5-1 and J usage is TRBJ2-7; perhaps TRBD2 as D (6 bases). Germline CDR1 and CDR2: SGHRS and YFSETQ. CDR3 length equals 14 residues. The V and J ends lost 2 bases and 5 bases respectively, with 14 bases between them. CDR3 in amino acids: CASSFGGIGDEQYF. For the CDR3, the DNA is TGCGCCAGCAGCTTCGGGGGTATTGGGGACGAGCAGTACTTC.

This clonotype was counted only a few times. The chain couples TRBV20-1 to TRBJ2-5; D is undetermined. Germline V gene sequence: CDR1 DFQATT, CDR2 SNEGSKA (reference sequence). This CDR3 is built from 14 residues. V shed 1 base and J shed 4 bases, with 13 bases lying between them. The DNA of the CDR3 is TGCAGTGCTAGAGTTTTGGGCCCCGTAGAGACCCAGTACTTC. Translating gives CSARVLGPVETQYF.